The following is a TCR beta chain sequence with its context. What it binds is unknown. This specimen belongs to a study of cytomegalovirus exposure and HLA in healthy donors. Germline V lookup: CDR1 SEHNR, CDR2 FQNEAQ (reference sequence). The V end was cut by 1 base, the J end by 7 bases, with 11 bases between. The CDR3 has 14 amino acids. 13 Jbeta primers and 60 Vbeta primers were used for the PCR. Libraries were prepared by immunoSEQ multiplex PCR; TCRdb keeps only in-frame clonotypes and omits some of them. The sample lists more than 100,000 clones; roughly three quarters were seen once. Study results and caveats: An Asian-associated ancestry cluster reportedly showed fewer N-insertions than the roughly 670-donor mean in a later analysis. Researchers catalogued about 160 TCR beta chains as cytomegalovirus-associated. A prior analysis recorded that most TCR beta V segments were productive about 87% or about 30% of the time.

The rearrangement joins TRBV7-9 to TRBJ1-5; perhaps TRBD1 as D (6 bases). This TCR came from a male donor in good health and CMV-seronegative. Sequenced material: PBMCs. This CDR3 reads CASSLVGRGQPQHF. The CDR3, as DNA: TGTGCCAGCAGCTTAGTGGGGAGGGGGCAGCCCCAGCATTTT.